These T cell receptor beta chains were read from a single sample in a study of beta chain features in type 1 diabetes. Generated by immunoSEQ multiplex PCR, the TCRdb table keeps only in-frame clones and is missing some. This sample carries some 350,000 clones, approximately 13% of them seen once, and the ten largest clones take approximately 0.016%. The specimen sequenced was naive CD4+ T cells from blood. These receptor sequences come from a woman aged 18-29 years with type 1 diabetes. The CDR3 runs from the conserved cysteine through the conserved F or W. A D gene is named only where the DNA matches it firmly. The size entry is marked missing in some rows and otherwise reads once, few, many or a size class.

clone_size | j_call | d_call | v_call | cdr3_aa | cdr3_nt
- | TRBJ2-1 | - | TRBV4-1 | CASSQDAGSEQFF | TGCGCCAGCAGCCAAGATGCGGGGAGTGAGCAGTTCTTC
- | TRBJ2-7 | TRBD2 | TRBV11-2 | CASSLGLAGDEQYF | TGTGCCAGCAGCCTTGGACTAGCGGGAGACGAGCAGTACTTC
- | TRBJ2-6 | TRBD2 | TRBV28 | CASNRQRAGGSGANVLTF | TGTGCCAGCAATCGGCAAAGAGCGGGGGGCTCTGGGGCCAACGTCCTGACTTTC
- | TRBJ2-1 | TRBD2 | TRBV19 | CASSIVTRASGSNEQFF | TGTGCCAGTAGTATAGTAACCCGGGCTAGCGGGAGCAATGAGCAGTTCTTC
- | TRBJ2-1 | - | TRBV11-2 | CASSSRGNEQFF | TGTGCCAGCAGCTCACGGGGCAATGAGCAGTTCTTC
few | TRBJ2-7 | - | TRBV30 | CAWSGGTSSYEQYF | TGTGCCTGGAGTGGGGGAACTAGCTCCTACGAGCAGTACTTC
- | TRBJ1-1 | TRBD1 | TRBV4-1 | CASSRGQGPNTEAFF | TGCGCCAGCAGCCGAGGACAGGGGCCGAACACTGAAGCTTTCTTT
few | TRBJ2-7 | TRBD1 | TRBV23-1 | CASSPDTGVDEQYF | TGCGCCAGCAGTCCCGATACAGGGGTCGACGAGCAGTACTTC
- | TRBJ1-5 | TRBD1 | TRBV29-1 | CSVVSGTGHQPQHF | TGCAGCGTTGTCTCCGGGACAGGGCATCAGCCCCAGCATTTT
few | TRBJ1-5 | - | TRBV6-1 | CASIPPLNQPQHF | TGTGCCAGCATCCCTCCCTTAAATCAGCCCCAGCATTTT
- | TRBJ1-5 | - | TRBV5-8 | CASSPGVSNQPQHF | TGTGCCAGCAGCCCAGGGGTTAGCAATCAGCCCCAGCATTTT